The source of this T cell receptor beta chain is a study of identical twins. General observations from the study: Analyses of zero insertions could be partly confounded by invariant MAIT and iNKT cells.

It was template switching that added a universal primer site, and there were unique molecular identifiers on the cDNA. TCRdb reprocessed the 5' RACE reads via MiXCR and lists one record per CDR3 protein. The sample lists about 660,000 distinct CDR3 sequences, 8.6% occurring once. The donors were all healthy and Caucasian. This CDR3 is 15 amino acids long. The germline CDR1 and CDR2 sequences are SGHVS and FNYEAQ. J gave up 4 bases and V 5 bases, and 5 bases lay outside the gene matches. Comments on this clonotype: Its antigen is undetermined.

The data were also submitted as part of a second study, on yellow fever vaccine responses in identical twins.

This rearrangement joins TRBV7-6 to TRBJ1-4; 9 bases match TRBD1. The sample comprised PBMCs. The clonotype originates from a woman younger than 30 in good health. The CDR3 DNA is TGTGCCAGCAGCCACGACAGGGGGATTAATGAAAAACTGTTTTTT. Residues: CASSHDRGINEKLFF. Using reference TRBV7-6 and TRBJ1-4 for the parts outside the CDR3, the full variable domain is GAGVSQSPRYKVTKRGQDVALRCDPISGHVSLYWYRQALGQGPEFLTYFNYEAQQDKSGLPNDRFSAERPEGSISTLTIQRTEQRDSAMYRCASSHDRGINEKLFFGSGTQLSVL.